The table lists the clone carrying this TCR beta chain with a count of one. What it binds is not known. The entry originates in a study of graft-versus-host responses after intestinal transplantation. Across the study: Multivisceral, liver-intestinal, or isolated intestinal grafts went to recipients. The recipients all started with anti-thymocyte globulin induction and then took tacrolimus and steroids for 2 to 4 years. Study-wide results and caveats: Declines in HvG clones occurring early post-transplant were associated with peak circulating GvH clone levels. The recipient marrow held GvH clones, and some of them showed up first in ileum or blood.

Only in-frame clones appear in the TCRdb table, and some are missing; sequencing was by immunoSEQ multiplex PCR. This table has 45,000 to 55,000 clones, 90% to 95% appearing once. Germline V CDR1 and CDR2: SNHLY, FYNNEI. V was clipped by 5 bases and J by 2 bases, with 10 bases between them. The CDR3 totals 13 residues. The source of this sequence is a human patient who received an intestinal transplant, so some T cells may come from the graft donor. The starting material was PBMCs, obtained 750 to 800 days after a first intestinal transplant, on the day of a second. The chain combines TRBV2 with TRBJ2-7; TRBD2 is a possible D gene (6 bases). Written as DNA, the CDR3 is TGTGCCAGCAGTCTCCCGGGGGCCTACGAGCAGTACTTC. Translating gives CASSLPGAYEQYF.